One T cell receptor (beta chain) is described in this entry. The data originate from a study of early T cells in non-severe SARS-CoV-2 infection. The overall study: With bulk RNA from unsorted whole blood as input, sequencing yielded unpaired chains.

TCRdb fed the 5' RACE reads into MiXCR, producing one record per CDR3 protein. Among about 59,000 distinct CDR3 sequences listed, under 15% were seen once. J gave up 7 bases and V 0 bases, and 4 bases lay outside the gene matches. Germline V CDR1 and CDR2: SGDLS, YYNGEE. The CDR3 loop spans 14 amino acids. The source is an adult who was a healthcare worker with PCR-confirmed SARS-CoV-2 infection or an uninfected control (not recorded which). Sample: whole blood. The chain has TRBV9 and TRBJ1-3; 7 positions agree with TRBD1. CDR3 in amino acids: CASSVEGRGNTIYF. DNA of the CDR3: TGTGCCAGCAGCGTAGAGGGCAGGGGGAACACCATATATTTT.